This passage covers 7 T cell receptor beta chains from one sample sequenced in a study of molecular identifiers for immune sequencing clone quantification. TCRdb reprocessed the PCR reads via MiXCR and lists one record per CDR3 protein. This sample has about 510,000 distinct CDR3 sequences, with around a fifth found just once. Sequenced sample: naive CD8+ T cells from blood, with Jurkat cell RNA spiked in. The subset is: FACS-sorted CD8+CD4-CCR7+CD45RA+ naive T cells. Source of these receptors: a human donor in good health. Some libraries in this study had Jurkat cell RNA spiked in.

As for this clonotype: Being one base from a much bigger clone, this may be a read error. The CDR3 nucleotides are TGCAGCGTTGAATGGGGGGGGTCGGGCGAGCAGTACTTC. This encodes CSVEWGGSGEQYF. This chain links TRBV29-1 with TRBJ2-7, with TRBD2 matching over 7 bases. The CDR3 runs to 13 residues. V was clipped by 2 bases and J by 6 bases; unmatched bases: 7. Germline values: CDR1 SQVTM, CDR2 ANQGSEA.

This clonotype was counted ten times or more. The V and J genes are TRBV6-6 and TRBJ1-1; a possible D gene is TRBD1 (6 bases). Germline CDR1 is MNHNY and CDR2 is SVGAGI (reference sequence). The CDR3 has 15 amino acids. V was pared by 2 bases and J by 1 base, with 11 bases between. CDR3 in amino acids: CASSYVVGGNTEAFF. The DNA for the CDR3 is TGTGCCAGCAGTTACGTGGTAGGGGGGAACACTGAAGCTTTCTTT.

This clonotype was recorded many times. The V and J genes are TRBV6-5 and TRBJ2-3; perhaps TRBD1 as D (7 bases). This CDR3 is 15 amino acids long. CDR1 and CDR2 from the germline V gene are MNHEY and SVGAGI. Trimming removed 2 bases at V and 3 bases at J, with 12 bases between. The CDR3 DNA reads TGTGCCAGCAGTTACGCGGGACAGAGTACAGATACGCAGTATTTT. Translated, it gives CASSYAGQSTDTQYF.

About this clonotype: The missing conserved phenylalanine or tryptophan at the end of this CDR3 makes a read error likely. V gene TRBV4-1 combines with J gene TRBJ1-1; no reliable D call. V was trimmed by 0 bases and J by 4 bases, leaving 12 bases between them. Germline V CDR1 and CDR2: MGHRA, YSYEKL. The CDR3 loop spans 15 amino acids. The CDR3 region has the DNA TGCGCCAGCAGCCAAGATAGGAGGGCGGGCACTGAAGCTTTCCTT. Encoded protein: CASSQDRRAGTEAFL.

This rearrangement joins TRBV29-1 to TRBJ1-1; D remains unclear. V lost 0 bases and J lost 4, with 3 bases in between. Germline-derived CDR1 and CDR2 are SQVTM and ANQGSEA. The CDR3 covers 11 residues. The CDR3 DNA sequence: TGCAGCGTTGAAGATTCCACTGAAGCTTTCTTT. This codes for CSVEDSTEAFF.

This sequence joins TRBV9 and TRBJ2-3, with D tentatively TRBD2 (5 bases). The CDR3 length is 16 residues. V was shortened by 5 bases and J by 0 bases, with 16 bases between the two germline ends. Per germline, CDR1 SGDLS and CDR2 YYNGEE. The CDR3 protein is CASSAIGNPSTDTQYF. CDR3 in DNA: TGTGCCAGCAGTGCAATCGGGAATCCAAGCACAGATACGCAGTATTTT.

In this sample, this clonotype turned up a few times. The J gene is TRBJ2-2, the V gene TRBV6-1; D may match TRBD1 or TRBD2 (5 bases each). With 5 bases removed from V and 4 bases from J, the gap between germline ends came to 14 bases. Germline CDR1 reads MNHNS; CDR2 reads SASEGT. The CDR3 is 15 residues long. CDR3 sequence: CASSSRRDGTGELFF. CDR3 in DNA: TGTGCCAGCAGTTCTCGCCGGGACGGCACCGGGGAGCTGTTTTTT.